These 22 T cell receptor beta chains were sequenced from one sample in a study of OX40 agonist ivuxolimab in advanced cancers. The table came from immunoSEQ multiplex PCR; TCRdb's copy has only in-frame clones and leaves some out. The sample yields more than 80,000 clones, approximately 90% seen once. The sequencing used CD4+ or CD8+ T cells sorted from blood, collected in a trial of the OX40 agonist ivuxolimab. The receptors were gathered from an adult with an advanced solid tumor such as melanoma, head and neck, liver or kidney cancer.

The genes are TRBV10-3 and TRBJ1-2; no clear D. Germline V lookup: CDR1 ENHRY, CDR2 SYGVKD. The CDR3 totals 13 residues. The V gene lost 0 bases and the J gene lost 8 bases, with 10 bases spanning the gap. The CDR3, as DNA: TGTGCCATCAGTGAGTCGAGTGGTGGCGGCTACACCTTC. It encodes CAISESSGGGYTF.

The chain employs TRBV5-1 and TRBJ1-4, with TRBD1 identical over 9 bases. CDR1 is SGHRS, CDR2 YFSETQ, per germline. CDR3 length: 14 amino acids. V gave up 6 bases and J gave up 10 bases; unmatched junction bases: 10. The CDR3 nucleotides are TGCGCCAGCACCCCAACCGGGACAGGGACAAAACTGTTTTTT. Translation gives CASTPTGTGTKLFF.

The chain is built from TRBV6-1 and TRBJ2-7; 9 bases line up with TRBD2. The CDR3 loop spans 15 amino acids. V gave up 3 bases and J gave up 0 bases; unmatched junction bases: 3. Germline CDR1 MNHNS, CDR2 SASEGT. CDR3 sequence reads: CASSDAGGSSYEQYF. The CDR3 region has the DNA TGTGCCAGCAGTGATGCGGGAGGGAGCTCCTACGAGCAGTACTTC.

The rearrangement joins TRBV27 to TRBJ2-2; 11 nucleotides match TRBD2. Germline lookup yields CDR1 MNHEY and CDR2 SMNVEV (reference sequence). The junction had 3 bases not matched to a gene; V was cut back by 6 bases and J by 0 bases. This CDR3 is 16 amino acids long. Here the CDR3 reads CASRASGRTNTGELFF. The CDR3 nucleotides read TGTGCCAGCAGGGCTAGCGGGAGGACGAACACCGGGGAGCTGTTTTTT.

This clone has more than one count but fewer than ten. The rearrangement links TRBV9 to TRBJ2-7; D may be TRBD2 (6 bases). V was pared by 6 bases and J by 3 bases, with 19 bases between. Germline CDR1 is SGDLS and CDR2 is YYNGEE. CDR3 size: 15 residues. The CDR3 region is CASTIRGGLHYEQYF. CDR3 nucleotide sequence: TGTGCCAGCACGATTCGGGGCGGACTACACTACGAGCAGTACTTC.

The chain recombines TRBV2 with TRBJ2-1; no clear D gene. Looked up from germline, CDR1 is SNHLY and CDR2 is FYNNEI. The V and J ends lost 4 bases and 5 bases respectively, with 12 bases between them. The CDR3 is 14 amino acids. CDR3 protein: CASSGRRSNNEQFF. The CDR3 bases are TGTGCCAGCAGTGGACGGAGAAGTAACAATGAGCAGTTCTTC. The complete variable domain, with remaining parts taken from reference TRBV2 and TRBJ2-1, reads EPEVTQTPSHQVTQMGQEVILRCVPISNHLYFYWYRQILGQKVEFLVSFYNNEISEKSEIFDDQFSVERPDGSNFTLKIRSTKLEDSAMYFCASSGRRSNNEQFFGPGTRLTVL.

The rearrangement links TRBV28 to TRBJ2-3; 8 positions agree with TRBD2. Germline-derived CDR1 and CDR2 are MDHEN and SYDVKM. This CDR3 has 17 residues. V shed 2 bases, J shed 7 bases, and the junction held 14 bases outside the gene matches. The CDR3 loop reads CASSLSLRGGGTNTQYF. The CDR3 bases are TGTGCCAGCAGTTTAAGTCTCCGGGGGGGCGGGACAAATACGCAGTATTTT.

As regards this clone: Other nucleotide sequences from this sample produce the same CDR3. This sequence joins TRBV18 and TRBJ2-7; TRBD2 might be the D (6 bases). Germline V gene sequence: CDR1 KGHSH, CDR2 LQKENI. The germline V and J ends were trimmed by 2 bases and 6 bases, with 11 bases remaining between them. The CDR3 sequence is 13 residues long. CDR3 region: CASSPGQGGEQYF. The CDR3, as DNA: TGTGCCAGCTCACCAGGGCAGGGAGGCGAGCAGTACTTC.

The chain carries TRBV9 and TRBJ2-3; 10 nucleotides line up with TRBD2. V was pared by 4 bases and J by 6 bases, with 11 bases of the junction left unmatched. The CDR3 is made up of 16 amino acids. Germline assignment: CDR1 SGDLS and CDR2 YYNGEE. The DNA of the CDR3 is TGTGCCAGCAGCCTCGACGGACTAGCGGTACGGGATACGCAGTATTTT. Translating gives CASSLDGLAVRDTQYF.

The count of this clone is one. The chain links TRBV11-3 to TRBJ2-2; D unclear. This CDR3 has 12 residues. Trimming cost V 3 bases and J 4 bases, with 3 bases left between them. The germline V gene has CDR1 SGHNT and CDR2 YENEEA. The CDR3 region has the DNA TGTGCCAGCAGCTTCCCCACCGGGGAGCTGTTTTTT. Encoded protein: CASSFPTGELFF.

The CDR3 here is CASQGTLNYEQYF. The CDR3 DNA reads as TGTGCCAGCCAGGGGACGTTGAACTACGAGCAGTACTTC. The chain employs TRBV2 and TRBJ2-7; TRBD1 is a possible D gene (6 bases). Germline loops: CDR1 SNHLY, CDR2 FYNNEI. V lost 8 bases and J 3 bases, leaving 14 bases between the germline ends. The CDR3 loop spans 13 amino acids.

The rearrangement links TRBV7-8 to TRBJ2-1; 12 bases fit TRBD2. The germline CDR1 and CDR2 sequences are SGHVS and FQNEAQ. V trimming: 1 base; J trimming: 5 bases; junction bases outside the gene matches: 18. The CDR3 loop spans 21 amino acids. CDR3 sequence (DNA): TGTGCCAGCAGCTTAGTCATACTAGCGGGAGGTTGGACGAATCAAAACAATGAGCAGTTCTTC. Its translation: CASSLVILAGGWTNQNNEQFF.

The chain combines TRBV2 with TRBJ1-1, with D hard to call. The V and J ends lost 6 bases and 0 bases respectively, with 11 bases between them. Germline V gene sequence: CDR1 SNHLY, CDR2 FYNNEI. CDR3 size: 14 residues. The CDR3 bases are TGTGCCAGCAGATATGGACTTATGAACACTGAAGCTTTCTTT. It translates to CASRYGLMNTEAFF.

The gene calls are TRBV5-1 and TRBJ2-5; no firm D call. The CDR3 is made up of 15 amino acids. The germline V and J ends were trimmed by 0 bases and 4 bases, with 13 bases remaining between them. In germline, CDR1 is SGHRS, CDR2 YFSETQ. The CDR3 region has the DNA TGCGCCAGCAGCTTGGCCGCCGATCCGACAGAGACCCAGTACTTC. It encodes CASSLAADPTETQYF.

The chain links TRBV2 to TRBJ2-2; 7 nucleotides line up with TRBD2. This CDR3 is built from 15 residues. Per germline, CDR1 SNHLY and CDR2 FYNNEI. J was trimmed by 0 bases and V by 7 bases; bases with no gene match: 5. The CDR3 bases are TGTGCCAGCACCCGGGAGGCAACGAACACCGGGGAGCTGTTTTTT. It translates to CASTREATNTGELFF.

The sample holds a few counts of this clone. This chain connects TRBV5-4 to TRBJ1-2; possibly TRBD1 for D (5 bases). This CDR3 comprises 14 residues. Germline assignment: CDR1 SGHNT and CDR2 YYREEE (reference sequence). Trimming stripped 2 bases from V and 4 bases from J, with 12 bases between. CDR3: CASSFPGLGYGYTF. CDR3 nucleotides: TGTGCCAGCAGCTTTCCAGGGTTGGGCTATGGCTACACCTTC. The entire variable domain, with the rest obtained from reference TRBV5-4 and TRBJ1-2, is as follows: ETGVTQSPTHLIKTRGQQVTLRCSSQSGHNTVSWYQQALGQGPQFIFQYYREEENGRGNFPPRFSGLQFPNYSSELNVNALELDDSALYLCASSFPGLGYGYTFGSGTRLTVV.

V gene TRBV19 combines with J gene TRBJ2-7, with 10 nucleotides matching TRBD2. V dropped 6 bases and J dropped 2; count of bases not matched to a gene: 7. The CDR3 is 15 residues long. Germline V gene sequence: CDR1 LNHDA, CDR2 SQIVND (reference sequence). CDR3 protein: CASRPRAGGAYEQYF. The CDR3 DNA reads TGTGCCAGTAGGCCCAGAGCGGGAGGGGCCTACGAGCAGTACTTC.

This chain links TRBV2 with TRBJ1-2; 7 positions match TRBD1. From germline, CDR1 is SNHLY and CDR2 FYNNEI. This CDR3 has 15 amino acids. With 5 bases clipped from V and 2 bases from J, the junction kept 8 bases outside the gene matches. The CDR3 region is CASSTHRGQNYGYTF. The CDR3 DNA sequence: TGTGCCAGCAGTACCCACAGGGGACAAAACTATGGCTACACCTTC. Filled out from reference TRBV2 and TRBJ1-2, the complete variable domain reads EPEVTQTPSHQVTQMGQEVILRCVPISNHLYFYWYRQILGQKVEFLVSFYNNEISEKSEIFDDQFSVERPDGSNFTLKIRSTKLEDSAMYFCASSTHRGQNYGYTFGSGTRLTVV.

The chain recombines TRBV19 with TRBJ1-5; D ambiguous. Germline V lookup: CDR1 LNHDA, CDR2 SQIVND (reference sequence). CDR3 length: 13 residues. V lost 2 bases to trimming and J lost 7 bases, with 9 bases between them. The CDR3 DNA reads TGTGCCAGTAGTATACAGCAGAGACAGCCCCAGCATTTT. This codes for CASSIQQRQPQHF.

This rearrangement joins TRBV6-5 to TRBJ2-5; D uncertain. The germline V gene encodes CDR1 MNHEY and CDR2 SVGAGI. The V and J ends lost 4 bases and 4 bases respectively, with 7 bases between them. This CDR3 has 12 residues. CDR3: CASSFSGETQYF. DNA of the CDR3: TGTGCCAGCAGTTTTTCGGGAGAGACCCAGTACTTC.

The chain joins TRBV19 to TRBJ2-7, with 9 bases lining up with TRBD2. CDR3 length: 15 amino acids. The germline CDR1 and CDR2 sequences are LNHDA and SQIVND (reference sequence). V was clipped by 6 bases and J by 1 base; unmatched bases: 7. In DNA, the CDR3 is TGTGCCAGTAGCGCCAGGACTAGCGCGTCCTACGAGCAGTACTTC. Encoded protein: CASSARTSASYEQYF.

This clone has just one count. The CDR3 region has the DNA TGCGCCAGCAAGAAGGGGGATACGCAGTATTTT. Protein: CASKKGDTQYF. The rearrangement links TRBV5-1 to TRBJ2-3; TRBD1 might be the D (5 bases). The V end lost 6 bases, the J end lost 6 bases, and 8 bases lay between the germline ends. CDR1 is SGHRS, CDR2 YFSETQ, per germline. This CDR3 spans 11 amino acids.